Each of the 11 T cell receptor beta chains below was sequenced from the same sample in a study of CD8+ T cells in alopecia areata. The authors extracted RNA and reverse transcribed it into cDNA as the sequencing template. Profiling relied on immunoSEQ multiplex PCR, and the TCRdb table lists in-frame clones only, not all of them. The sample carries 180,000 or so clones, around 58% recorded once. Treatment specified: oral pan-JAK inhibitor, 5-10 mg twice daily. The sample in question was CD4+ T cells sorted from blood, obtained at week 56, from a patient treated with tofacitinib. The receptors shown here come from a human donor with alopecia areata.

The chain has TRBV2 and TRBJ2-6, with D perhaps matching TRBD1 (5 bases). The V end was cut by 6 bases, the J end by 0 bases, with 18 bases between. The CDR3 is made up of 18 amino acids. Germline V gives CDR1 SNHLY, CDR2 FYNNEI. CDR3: CASSPTRPQASGANVLTF. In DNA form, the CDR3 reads TGTGCCAGCAGCCCGACCAGGCCACAGGCCTCTGGGGCCAACGTCCTGACTTTC.

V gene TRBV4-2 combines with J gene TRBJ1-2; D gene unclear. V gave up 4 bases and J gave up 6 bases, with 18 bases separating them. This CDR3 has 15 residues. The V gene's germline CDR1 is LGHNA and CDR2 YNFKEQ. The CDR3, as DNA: TGTGCCAGCAGCCTTCTCCCAGCTACTGCGGATGGCTACACCTTC. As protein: CASSLLPATADGYTF.

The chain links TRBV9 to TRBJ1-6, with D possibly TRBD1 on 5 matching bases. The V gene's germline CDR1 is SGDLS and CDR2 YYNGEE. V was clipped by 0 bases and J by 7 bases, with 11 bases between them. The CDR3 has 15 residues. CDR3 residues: CASSVGGRANSPLHF. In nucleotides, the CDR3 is TGTGCCAGCAGCGTAGGGGGCAGAGCCAATTCACCCCTCCACTTT.

The CDR3, as DNA: TGTGCCAGCAGCTCTAGCGGGGGTCCGGAAGAGACCCAGTACTTC. Its protein product is CASSSSGGPEETQYF. The V call is TRBV7-9, the J call TRBJ2-5; 10 bases map to TRBD2. Looked up from germline, CDR1 is SEHNR and CDR2 is FQNEAQ (reference sequence). With 4 bases clipped from V and 3 bases from J, the junction kept 5 bases outside the gene matches. This CDR3 is 15 amino acids long.

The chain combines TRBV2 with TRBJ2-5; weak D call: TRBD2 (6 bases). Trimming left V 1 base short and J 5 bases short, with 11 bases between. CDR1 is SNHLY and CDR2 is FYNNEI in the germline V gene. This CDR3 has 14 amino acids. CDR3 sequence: CASSEGTSWETQYF. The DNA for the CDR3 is TGTGCCAGCAGTGAAGGAACTAGCTGGGAGACCCAGTACTTC. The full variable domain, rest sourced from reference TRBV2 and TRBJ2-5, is EPEVTQTPSHQVTQMGQEVILRCVPISNHLYFYWYRQILGQKVEFLVSFYNNEISEKSEIFDDQFSVERPDGSNFTLKIRSTKLEDSAMYFCASSEGTSWETQYFGPGTRLLVL.

The CDR3 DNA follows: TGCGCCAGCAGCTTCACGGACGCAGACTATGGCTACACCTTC. It codes for CASSFTDADYGYTF. The chain employs TRBV5-1 and TRBJ1-2; D call uncertain. The germline gives CDR1 SGHRS, CDR2 YFSETQ. The CDR3 totals 14 residues. V was shortened by 2 bases and J by 3 bases, with 11 bases between the two germline ends.

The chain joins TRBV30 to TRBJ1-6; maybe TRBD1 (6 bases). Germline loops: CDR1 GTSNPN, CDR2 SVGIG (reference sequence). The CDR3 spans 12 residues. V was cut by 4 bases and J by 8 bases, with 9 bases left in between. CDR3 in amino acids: CAWNPGDSPLHF. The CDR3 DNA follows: TGTGCCTGGAACCCAGGGGATTCACCCCTCCACTTT.

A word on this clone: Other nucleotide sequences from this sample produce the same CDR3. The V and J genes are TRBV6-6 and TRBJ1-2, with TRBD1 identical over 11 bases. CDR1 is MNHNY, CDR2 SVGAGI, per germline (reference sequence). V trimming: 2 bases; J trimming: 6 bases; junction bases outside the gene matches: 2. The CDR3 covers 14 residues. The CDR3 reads CASSYGQGADGYTF. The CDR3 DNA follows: TGTGCCAGCAGTTACGGACAGGGGGCGGATGGCTACACCTTC.

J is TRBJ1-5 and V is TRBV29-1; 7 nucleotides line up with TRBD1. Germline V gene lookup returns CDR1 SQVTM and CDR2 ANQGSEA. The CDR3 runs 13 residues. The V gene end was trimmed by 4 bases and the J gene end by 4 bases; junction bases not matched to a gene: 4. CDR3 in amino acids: CSVGAGGNQPQHF. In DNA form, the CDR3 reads TGCAGCGTTGGGGCAGGGGGGAATCAGCCCCAGCATTTT.

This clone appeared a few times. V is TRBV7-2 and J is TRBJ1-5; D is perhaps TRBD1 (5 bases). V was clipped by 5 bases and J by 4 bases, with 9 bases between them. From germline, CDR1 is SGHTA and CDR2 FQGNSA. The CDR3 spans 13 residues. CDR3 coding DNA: TGTGCCAGCAGCCCAGACAGTAATCAGCCCCAGCATTTT. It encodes CASSPDSNQPQHF.

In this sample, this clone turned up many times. The CDR3 sequence is CAISGEPGGTQYF. CDR3 nucleotide sequence: TGTGCCATCAGTGGAGAGCCCGGGGGGACCCAGTACTTC. The V call is TRBV10-3, the J call TRBJ2-5; weak D call: TRBD2 (6 bases). This CDR3 comprises 13 residues. The V end lost 4 bases, the J end lost 7 bases, and 13 bases lay between the germline ends. The germline V gene encodes CDR1 ENHRY and CDR2 SYGVKD.